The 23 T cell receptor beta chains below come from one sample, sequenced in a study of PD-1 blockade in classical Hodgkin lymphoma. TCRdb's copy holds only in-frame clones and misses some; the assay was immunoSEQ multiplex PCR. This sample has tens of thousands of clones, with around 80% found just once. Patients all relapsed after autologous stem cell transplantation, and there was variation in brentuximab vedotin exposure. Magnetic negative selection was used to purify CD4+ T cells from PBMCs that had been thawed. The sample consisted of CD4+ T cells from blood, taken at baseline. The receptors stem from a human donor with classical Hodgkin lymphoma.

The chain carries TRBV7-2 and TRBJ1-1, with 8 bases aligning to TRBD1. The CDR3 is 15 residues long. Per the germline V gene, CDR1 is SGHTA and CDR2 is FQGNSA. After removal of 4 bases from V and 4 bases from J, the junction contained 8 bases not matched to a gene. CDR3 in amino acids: CASSYGQGWGTEAFF. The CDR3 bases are TGTGCCAGCAGCTACGGACAGGGCTGGGGCACTGAAGCTTTCTTT.

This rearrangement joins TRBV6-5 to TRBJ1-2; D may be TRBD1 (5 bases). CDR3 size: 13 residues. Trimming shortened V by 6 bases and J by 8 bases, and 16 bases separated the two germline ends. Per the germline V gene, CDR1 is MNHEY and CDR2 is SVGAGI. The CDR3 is CASSRTLRVGYTF. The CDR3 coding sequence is TGTGCCAGCAGCCGCACCCTCAGGGTCGGCTACACCTTC.

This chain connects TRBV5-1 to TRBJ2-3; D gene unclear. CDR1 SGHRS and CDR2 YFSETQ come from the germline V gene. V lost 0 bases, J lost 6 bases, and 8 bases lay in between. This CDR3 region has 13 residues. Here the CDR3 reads CASSLGDGDTQYF. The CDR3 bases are TGCGCCAGCAGCTTGGGTGACGGTGATACGCAGTATTTT.

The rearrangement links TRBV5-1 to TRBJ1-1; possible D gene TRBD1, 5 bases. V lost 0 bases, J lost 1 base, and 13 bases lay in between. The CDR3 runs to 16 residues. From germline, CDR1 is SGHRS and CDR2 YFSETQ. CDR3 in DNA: TGCGCCAGCAGCTTGGCCTGGCAGGGAGGGAACACTGAAGCTTTCTTT. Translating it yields CASSLAWQGGNTEAFF.

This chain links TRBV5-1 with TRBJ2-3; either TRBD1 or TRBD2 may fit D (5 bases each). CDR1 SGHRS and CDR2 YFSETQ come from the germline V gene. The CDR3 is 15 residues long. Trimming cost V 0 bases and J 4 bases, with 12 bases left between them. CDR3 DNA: TGCGCCAGCAGCTTGGGGGGGATGAGAGCAGATACGCAGTATTTT. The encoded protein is CASSLGGMRADTQYF.

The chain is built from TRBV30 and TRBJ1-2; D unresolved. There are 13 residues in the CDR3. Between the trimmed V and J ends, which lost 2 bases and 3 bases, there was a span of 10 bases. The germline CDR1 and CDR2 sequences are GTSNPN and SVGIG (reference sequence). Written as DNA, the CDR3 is TGTGCCTGGAGTCCCTCAATAGACTATGGCTACACCTTC. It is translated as CAWSPSIDYGYTF. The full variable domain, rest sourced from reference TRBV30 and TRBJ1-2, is SQTIHQWPATLVQPVGSPLSLECTVEGTSNPNLYWYRQAAGRGLQLLFYSVGIGQISSEVPQNLSASRPQDRQFILSSKKLLLSDSGFYLCAWSPSIDYGYTFGSGTRLTVV.

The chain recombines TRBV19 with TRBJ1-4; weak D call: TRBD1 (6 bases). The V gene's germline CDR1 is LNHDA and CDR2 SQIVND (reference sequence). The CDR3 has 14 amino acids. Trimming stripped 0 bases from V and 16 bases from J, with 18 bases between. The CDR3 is CASSIDLGAQGKFF. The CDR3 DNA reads TGTGCCAGTAGTATAGATCTTGGGGCACAGGGAAAGTTTTTT.

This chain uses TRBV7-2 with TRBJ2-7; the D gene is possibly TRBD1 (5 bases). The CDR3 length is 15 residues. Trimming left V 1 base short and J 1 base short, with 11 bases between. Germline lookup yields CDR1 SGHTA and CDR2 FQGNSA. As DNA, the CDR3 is TGTGCCAGCAGCTTAGGGTACAGGCGATCCTACGAGCAGTACTTC. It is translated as CASSLGYRRSYEQYF.

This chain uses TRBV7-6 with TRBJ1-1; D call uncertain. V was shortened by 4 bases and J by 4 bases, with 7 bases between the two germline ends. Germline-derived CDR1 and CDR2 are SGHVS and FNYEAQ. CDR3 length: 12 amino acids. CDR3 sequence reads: CASSSRGTEAFF. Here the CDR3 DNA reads TGTGCCAGCAGCTCGCGCGGCACTGAAGCTTTCTTT.

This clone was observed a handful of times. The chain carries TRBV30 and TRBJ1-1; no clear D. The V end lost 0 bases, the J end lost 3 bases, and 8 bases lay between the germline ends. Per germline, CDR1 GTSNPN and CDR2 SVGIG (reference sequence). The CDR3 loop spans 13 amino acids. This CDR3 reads CAWSVRRDTEAFF. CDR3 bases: TGTGCCTGGAGTGTACGGCGGGACACTGAAGCTTTCTTT.

The CDR3 sequence: CASSSGSSNRQFF. CDR3 in DNA: TGTGCCAGCAGCTCCGGGTCCTCAAACCGGCAGTTCTTC. This chain links TRBV11-3 with TRBJ2-1; D ambiguous. The CDR3 totals 13 residues. V dropped 4 bases and J dropped 12 bases, with 16 bases sitting between them. Germline assignment: CDR1 SGHNT and CDR2 YENEEA.

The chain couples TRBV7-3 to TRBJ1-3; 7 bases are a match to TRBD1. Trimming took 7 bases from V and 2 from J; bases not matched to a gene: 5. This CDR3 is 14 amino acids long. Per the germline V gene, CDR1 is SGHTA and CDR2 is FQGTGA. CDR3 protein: CASKPTGAGNTIYF. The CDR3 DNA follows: TGTGCCAGCAAACCCACAGGGGCTGGAAACACCATATATTTT.

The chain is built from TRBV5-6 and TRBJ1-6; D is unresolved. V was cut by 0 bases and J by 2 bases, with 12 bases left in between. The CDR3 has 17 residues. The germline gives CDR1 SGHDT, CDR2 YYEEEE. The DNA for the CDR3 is TGTGCCAGCAGCTTGGTTACTGCCCGGACCTATAATTCACCCCTCCACTTT. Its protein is CASSLVTARTYNSPLHF.

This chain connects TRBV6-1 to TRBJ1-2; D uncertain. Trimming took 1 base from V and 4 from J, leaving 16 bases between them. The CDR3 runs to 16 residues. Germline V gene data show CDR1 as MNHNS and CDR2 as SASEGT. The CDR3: CASSEGRARWTYGYTF. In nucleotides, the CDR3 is TGTGCCAGCAGTGAAGGAAGGGCCAGGTGGACCTATGGCTACACCTTC.

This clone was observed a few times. CDR3 coding DNA: TGTGCCAGCAGATACCTGACAGGGAACTATGGCTACACCTTC. Its protein is CASRYLTGNYGYTF. The chain links TRBV6-5 to TRBJ1-2; 7 bases map to TRBD1. This CDR3 has 14 amino acids. Per the germline V gene, CDR1 is MNHEY and CDR2 is SVGAGI. Unmatched junction bases numbered 6, after V lost 6 bases and J lost 2 bases.

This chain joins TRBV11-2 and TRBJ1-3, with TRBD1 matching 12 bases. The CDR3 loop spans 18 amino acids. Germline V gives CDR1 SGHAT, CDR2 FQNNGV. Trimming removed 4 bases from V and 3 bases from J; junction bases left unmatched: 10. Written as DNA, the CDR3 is TGTGCCAGCAGCTACCGGGACAGGGGGCGAAATTTTGGAAACACCATATATTTT. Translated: CASSYRDRGRNFGNTIYF.

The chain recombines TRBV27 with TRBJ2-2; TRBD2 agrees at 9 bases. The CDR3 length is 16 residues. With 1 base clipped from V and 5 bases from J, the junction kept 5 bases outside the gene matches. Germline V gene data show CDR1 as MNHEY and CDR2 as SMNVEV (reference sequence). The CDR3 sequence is CASSLWRGGLTGELFF. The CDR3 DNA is TGTGCCAGCAGTTTATGGCGGGGGGGCCTAACCGGGGAGCTGTTTTTT.

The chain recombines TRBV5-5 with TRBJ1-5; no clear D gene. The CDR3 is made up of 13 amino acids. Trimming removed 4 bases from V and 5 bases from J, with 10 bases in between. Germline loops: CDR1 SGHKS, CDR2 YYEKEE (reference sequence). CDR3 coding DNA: TGTGCCAGCAGCCGTGAGTCAGATCAGCCCCAGCATTTT. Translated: CASSRESDQPQHF.

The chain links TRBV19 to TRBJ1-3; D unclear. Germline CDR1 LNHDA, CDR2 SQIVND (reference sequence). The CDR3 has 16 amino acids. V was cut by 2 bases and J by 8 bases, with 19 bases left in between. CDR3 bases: TGTGCCAGTAGTATACAATTTTCGGGAACAGTGGACACCATATATTTT. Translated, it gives CASSIQFSGTVDTIYF.

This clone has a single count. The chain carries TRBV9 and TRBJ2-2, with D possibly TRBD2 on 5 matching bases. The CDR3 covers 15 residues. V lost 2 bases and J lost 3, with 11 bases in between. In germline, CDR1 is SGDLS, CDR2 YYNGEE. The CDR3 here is CASSVGLPDTGELFF. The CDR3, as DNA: TGTGCCAGCAGCGTTGGACTCCCCGACACCGGGGAGCTGTTTTTT.

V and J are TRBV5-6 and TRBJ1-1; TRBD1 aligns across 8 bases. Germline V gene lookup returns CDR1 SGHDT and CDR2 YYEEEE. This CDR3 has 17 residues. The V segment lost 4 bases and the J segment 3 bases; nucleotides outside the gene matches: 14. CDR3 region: CASSPGAGGVQYTEAFF. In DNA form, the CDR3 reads TGTGCCAGCAGCCCAGGGGCAGGGGGCGTTCAGTACACTGAAGCTTTCTTT.

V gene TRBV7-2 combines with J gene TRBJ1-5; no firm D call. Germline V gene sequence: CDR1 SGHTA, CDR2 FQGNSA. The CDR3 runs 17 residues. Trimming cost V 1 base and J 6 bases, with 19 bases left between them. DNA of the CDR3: TGTGCCAGCAGCTTAGATGGACTTCTGGGTCGAGGTCAGCCCCAGCATTTT. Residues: CASSLDGLLGRGQPQHF.

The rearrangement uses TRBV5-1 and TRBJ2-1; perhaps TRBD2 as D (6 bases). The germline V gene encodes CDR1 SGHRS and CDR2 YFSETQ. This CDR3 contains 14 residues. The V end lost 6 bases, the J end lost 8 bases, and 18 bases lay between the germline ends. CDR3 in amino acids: CASKRGTGDYEQFF. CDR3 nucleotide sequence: TGCGCCAGCAAACGGGGGACCGGAGATTATGAGCAGTTCTTC.